Presented here are 17 T cell receptor beta chains from one specimen sequenced in a study of T cell responses to AZD1222 COVID-19 vaccine. The data were produced by immunoSEQ multiplex PCR, yet TCRdb's version contains in-frame clones alone and is incomplete. The profile shows approximately 30,000 clones, about nine tenths of them singletons. The sample here was peripheral blood, taken 28 days after the second AZD1222 dose. These receptors were collected from an adult who received the AZD1222 COVID-19 vaccine.

V usage is TRBV11-2 and J usage is TRBJ1-3; D gene uncertain. The ends were cut back, 8 bases at V and 4 bases at J, with 12 bases in the middle. Germline CDR1 is SGHAT and CDR2 is FQNNGV. This CDR3 region has 13 residues. The CDR3 is CASRKDGGNTIYF. CDR3 DNA: TGTGCCAGCCGGAAAGACGGAGGAAACACCATATATTTT.

This chain joins TRBV24-1 and TRBJ1-4, with D unclear. This CDR3 region has 15 residues. CDR1 is KGHDR, CDR2 SFDVKD, per germline. V gave up 9 bases and J gave up 8 bases, with 21 bases separating them. CDR3 nucleotides: TGTGCCACCGTAGGAGTGGACTCTTGTTCGGAAAAACTGTTTTTT. Encoded protein: CATVGVDSCSEKLFF.

The chain couples TRBV4-2 to TRBJ1-1, with D perhaps matching TRBD1 (5 bases). The V end lost 0 bases, the J end lost 5 bases, and 10 bases lay between the germline ends. Per germline, CDR1 LGHNA and CDR2 YNFKEQ. The CDR3 is made up of 14 amino acids. CDR3 residues: CASSQDTGRTEAFF. In DNA, the CDR3 is TGTGCCAGCAGCCAAGATACGGGACGAACTGAAGCTTTCTTT.

The genes are TRBV7-9 and TRBJ2-2, with TRBD2 matching over 10 bases. Per the germline V gene, CDR1 is SEHNR and CDR2 is FQNEAQ (reference sequence). V lost 3 bases to trimming and J lost 6 bases; unmatched junction nucleotides: 1. The CDR3 length is 14 residues. The CDR3 DNA follows: TGTGCCAGCAGCTTTAGCGGGAGGCCCGGGGAGCTGTTTTTT. Protein sequence: CASSFSGRPGELFF.

The rearrangement uses TRBV4-2 and TRBJ2-5; D ambiguous. V lost 0 bases and J 5 bases, leaving 7 bases between the germline ends. CDR3 length: 13 amino acids. Per the germline V gene, CDR1 is LGHNA and CDR2 is YNFKEQ. DNA of the CDR3: TGTGCCAGCAGCCAAGAGGTTTTGGAGACCCAGTACTTC. It translates to CASSQEVLETQYF.

This chain connects TRBV20-1 to TRBJ2-1, with D hard to call. The CDR3 loop spans 12 amino acids. V lost 3 bases to trimming and J lost 10 bases, with 13 bases between them. Germline lookup yields CDR1 DFQATT and CDR2 SNEGSKA (reference sequence). The CDR3: CSASLDSTEQFF. CDR3 DNA: TGCAGTGCTAGTCTCGACTCAACGGAGCAGTTCTTC.

The V call is TRBV27, the J call TRBJ2-7, with D tentatively TRBD1 (6 bases). This CDR3 spans 12 amino acids. Trimming took 5 bases from V and 2 from J, leaving 7 bases between them. Germline assignment: CDR1 MNHEY and CDR2 SMNVEV (reference sequence). The CDR3 DNA sequence: TGTGCCAGCAGTGGGGGCACCTACGAGCAGTACTTC. The encoded protein is CASSGGTYEQYF.

The sample holds one count of this clone. V gene TRBV6-1 combines with J gene TRBJ2-1; D remains unclear. Germline CDR1 is MNHNS and CDR2 is SASEGT. With 1 base removed from V and 0 bases from J, the gap between germline ends came to 7 bases. This CDR3 comprises 15 residues. The CDR3 here is CASSEDGSSYNEQFF. The CDR3 DNA sequence: TGTGCCAGCAGTGAAGACGGAAGCTCCTACAATGAGCAGTTCTTC.

The chain is built from TRBV2 and TRBJ2-2, with 7 positions matching TRBD2. Germline-derived CDR1 and CDR2 are SNHLY and FYNNEI. The V segment lost 6 bases and the J segment 6 bases; nucleotides outside the gene matches: 7. CDR3 size: 14 residues. The CDR3 is CASSRLAWAGELFF. CDR3 sequence (DNA): TGTGCCAGCAGCCGACTAGCTTGGGCCGGGGAGCTGTTTTTT.

The chain joins TRBV10-1 to TRBJ1-1, with TRBD1 matching over 7 bases. Per germline, CDR1 WNHNN and CDR2 SYGVQD (reference sequence). The length of the CDR3 is 15 residues. V shed 6 bases, J shed 0 bases, and the junction held 7 bases outside the gene matches. The CDR3 sequence is CASSWDSEMNTEAFF. Here the CDR3 DNA reads TGCGCCAGCAGCTGGGACAGCGAAATGAACACTGAAGCTTTCTTT.

The DNA for the CDR3 is TGTGCCAGCCCCCGGAACCCCGGGGAGTACAATGAGCAGTTCTTC. Amino acids: CASPRNPGEYNEQFF. V gene TRBV28 combines with J gene TRBJ2-1; D is possibly TRBD2 (5 bases). This CDR3 has 15 residues. CDR1 is MDHEN and CDR2 is SYDVKM in the germline V gene. With 8 bases removed from V and 4 bases from J, the gap between germline ends came to 18 bases.

For the CDR3, the DNA is TGTGCCAGCAGCCCCATAAGGGGGGGAAATGTTGAAGCTTTCTTT. Encoded protein: CASSPIRGGNVEAFF. The chain couples TRBV14 to TRBJ1-1; maybe TRBD1 (6 bases). Germline V lookup: CDR1 SGHDN, CDR2 FVKESK. V lost 4 bases to trimming and J lost 7 bases, with 19 bases between them. There are 15 residues in the CDR3. Looking up the rest from reference TRBV14 and TRBJ1-1 gives the full variable domain: EAGVTQFPSHSVIEKGQTVTLRCDPISGHDNLYWYRRVMGKEIKFLLHFVKESKQDESGMPNNRFLAERTGGTYSTLKVQPAELEDSGVYFCASSPIRGGNVEAFFGQGTRLTVV.

The chain joins TRBV4-2 to TRBJ2-7; 7 positions agree with TRBD2. This CDR3 has 16 residues. Per the germline V gene, CDR1 is LGHNA and CDR2 is YNFKEQ. J was trimmed by 0 bases and V by 0 bases; bases with no gene match: 5. The CDR3 DNA follows: TGTGCCAGCAGCCAAGATTTGGGCGGGAGCTCCTACGAGCAGTACTTC. It is translated as CASSQDLGGSSYEQYF.

The chain combines TRBV5-4 with TRBJ1-2; 7 bases agree with TRBD1. Germline values: CDR1 SGHNT, CDR2 YYREEE (reference sequence). The J segment lost 7 bases and the V segment lost 4 bases, leaving 4 bases of the junction unmatched. The CDR3 is 12 amino acids. This chain's CDR3 is CASSLTGFGYTF. The CDR3 DNA reads TGTGCCAGCAGCCTGACAGGGTTTGGCTACACCTTC.

This rearrangement joins TRBV7-2 to TRBJ2-5; D may be TRBD1 (6 bases). Trimming cost V 5 bases and J 3 bases, with 16 bases left between them. Germline values: CDR1 SGHTA, CDR2 FQGNSA. This CDR3 has 15 residues. CDR3 nucleotides: TGTGCCAGCAGCCAAATCGGGACATCCAAAGAGACCCAGTACTTC. This gives the protein CASSQIGTSKETQYF.

The CDR3 bases are TGTGCCAGCAACCACAGGGGGAGAGTCTACGAGCAGTACTTC. Residues: CASNHRGRVYEQYF. The chain joins TRBV3-1 (or the pseudogene TRBV3-2) to TRBJ2-7; TRBD1 agrees at 8 bases. The germline gives CDR1 LGHDT, CDR2 YNNKEL (reference sequence). This CDR3 region has 14 residues. V lost 7 bases, J lost 3 bases, and 8 bases stayed unmatched.

This clone was seen a single time. This sequence joins TRBV3-1 (or the pseudogene TRBV3-2) and TRBJ2-7; D might be TRBD1 (5 bases). V lost 0 bases and J 4 bases, leaving 16 bases between the germline ends. The CDR3 runs to 16 residues. Looked up from germline, CDR1 is LGHDT and CDR2 is YNNKEL (reference sequence). Here the CDR3 reads CASSQDYRQGGYEQYF. CDR3 DNA sequence: TGTGCCAGCAGCCAAGATTATCGGCAGGGCGGTTACGAGCAGTACTTC.